Sequencing of this T cell receptor (beta chain) was carried out in a study of shared clonotypes between healthy human individuals (dated by TCRdb to about 2020). Context from the whole study: A few men and two women, aged 18 to 49 years, made up the cohort. Per donor, leukapheresis produced somewhere between about 0.94 and 9 billion PBMCs. Blood TCR repertoires of roughly 5 healthy adults were deeply sequenced to estimate repertoire size and the extent of clonotype sharing between individuals. To increase sequencing depth and limit assay-specific biases, different laboratories used diverse techniques to prepare libraries and sequence TCR repertoires. Results and caveats for the whole study, not just this receptor: Only blood was sampled, and tissue TCR repertoires likely differ from those in blood. The genetic and exposure-history diversity represented was limited by the small number of donors. Pairwise subsampling led to the expectation that sequencing depth would affect the degree of clonotype sharing among donors.

Comment on this clone: The target of this receptor is not known. No base quality information exists; no much larger clone differs at one position.

Using the deep immunoSEQ assay, TCR CDR3 regions were amplified from genomic DNA by multiplex PCR. Extracted genomic DNA from each cell subset was spread evenly across all wells of several immunoSEQ 96-well plates, with each plate serving as a replicate. For unsorted PBMC, each replicate PCR was loaded with approximately 0.3 ug genomic DNA, equivalent to tens of thousands of T cell genomes. Unsorted PBMC genomic DNA was sequenced across ten immunoSEQ deep assay plates. Purified libraries were quantified with a Qubit 3.0 fluorometer, sized on a Bioanalyzer 2100, and re-quantified with the KAPA Library Quantification kit. Every immunoSEQ 96-well plate was sequenced on a dedicated single-read 150-cycle Illumina NextSeq 550 flow cell. The study's processing was this. Because the immunoSEQ output included only junctional sequences and no quality scores, the filtering could not be the same as the filtering used for full-length reads. To assign V/J genes and CDR3, sequences were annotated using PyIR, a Python wrapper for IgBLAST v1.9, with IMGT germline references. Reads were removed for weak V/J assignments (E-value above 1e-6), missing CDR3, stop codons, out-of-frame junctions, or ambiguous translated residues. V3J clonotypes were defined by identical inferred V gene, J gene, and CDR3 amino acid sequence. Percentage overlap between repertoires was calculated by dividing the number of shared unique clonotypes by the size of the smaller repertoire. Three approaches were used to assess repertoire richness: RTK rarefaction, the Chao1 estimator, and Recon v2.1 estimates of unobserved clonotypes. TCRdb stores this immuneACCESS table with in-frame sequences only. Part of the clones is absent; in the studies checked, under half of the shortfall reflects unresolved V genes, and no reason is known for the rest. V, J and clone size are taken as reported in that table, and D and trimming were inferred from the DNA itself. In this sample the table shows about 480,000 clones, 60% to 80% of which occur a single time. Around 13% of the sample comes from the top ten.

Healthy HIV-negative adults with no recently reported acute infections or vaccinations were included as donors. Every donor was a Caucasian adult residing in Nashville, Tennessee, USA. For unsorted samples, 75 million to 100 million PBMCs were counted and genomic DNA was extracted with the QIAamp DNA Blood Mini kit. After blood collection by leukapheresis, PBMCs were isolated using Ficoll-Histopaque density gradient centrifugation and then cryopreserved in the vapor phase of liquid nitrogen. As encoded in the germline V gene, CDR1 is MDHEN while CDR2 is SYDVKM. V trim: 4 bases; J trim: 8 bases; unmatched bases: 12. Including the terminal cysteine and phenylalanine, the CDR3 comprises 16 residues. The kept DNA is CDR3 alone, 48 bases in frame from the first base.

The receptor was isolated from a woman in her forties in good health. Some clones in this sample may be carry-over from other donors' samples. The specimen was PBMCs. Recombination connected TRBV28 to TRBJ1-4; 8 central bases correspond to TRBD1. Here is the DNA: TGTGCCAGCAGTTCCGACAGGGGCCAGTCATGGGAAAAACTGTTTTTT. Its protein product is CASSSDRGQSWEKLFF.